The TCR beta chain described here comes from a study of identical twins. From the 5' RACE reads, TCRdb called clonotypes with MiXCR, one entry per CDR3 protein. The profile covers roughly 1.6 million distinct CDR3 sequences, with around 33% appearing a single time and approximately 0.29% taken by the ten largest. Germline values: CDR1 MNHEY, CDR2 SVGEGT. This CDR3 has 12 amino acids. The ends were cut back, 6 bases at V and 8 bases at J, with 13 bases in the middle. Comment on this clonotype: Antigen: not known.

Findings and limits, study-wide: Cross-sectional statistics underpinned the conclusions; the same donors were not followed. Modelling underestimated the level of out-of-frame TCR alpha sharing observed in monozygotic twins. Twin pairs had excess sharing that was weaker in beta out-of-frame sequences. In cord blood, abundant beta clonotypes had fewer insertions; memory showed no trend.

This receptor was identified in a newborn girl in good health. Material for sequencing was cord blood. This chain joins TRBV6-2 or TRBV6-3 and TRBJ1-2, with D unresolved. The CDR3 coding sequence is TGTGCCAGCAGATATTCTGCGGGAGGCTACACCTTC. It translates to CASRYSAGGYTF.